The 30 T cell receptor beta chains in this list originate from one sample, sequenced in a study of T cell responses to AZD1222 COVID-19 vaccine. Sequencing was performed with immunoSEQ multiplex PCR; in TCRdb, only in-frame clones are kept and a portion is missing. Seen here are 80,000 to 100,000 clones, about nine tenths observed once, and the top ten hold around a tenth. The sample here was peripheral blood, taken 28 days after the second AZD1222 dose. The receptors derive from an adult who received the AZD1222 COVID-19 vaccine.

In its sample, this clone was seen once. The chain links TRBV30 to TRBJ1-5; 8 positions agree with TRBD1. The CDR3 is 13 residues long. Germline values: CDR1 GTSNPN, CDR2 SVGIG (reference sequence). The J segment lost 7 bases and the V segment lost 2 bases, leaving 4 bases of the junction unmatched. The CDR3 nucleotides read TGTGCCTGGAGTTTGGACAGGGAACAGCCCCAGCATTTT. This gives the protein CAWSLDREQPQHF.

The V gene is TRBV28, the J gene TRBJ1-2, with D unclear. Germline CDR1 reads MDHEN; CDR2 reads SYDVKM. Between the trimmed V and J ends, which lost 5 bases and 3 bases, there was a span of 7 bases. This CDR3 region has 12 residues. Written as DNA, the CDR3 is TGTGCCAGCAGTGGTACAGACTATGGCTACACCTTC. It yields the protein CASSGTDYGYTF.

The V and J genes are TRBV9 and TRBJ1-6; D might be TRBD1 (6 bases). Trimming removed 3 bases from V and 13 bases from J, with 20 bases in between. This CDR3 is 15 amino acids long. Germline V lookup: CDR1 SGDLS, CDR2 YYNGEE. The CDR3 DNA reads TGTGCCAGCAGCGGCTCGGACAGCCCTTCTCGCCCCCTCCACTTT. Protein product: CASSGSDSPSRPLHF.

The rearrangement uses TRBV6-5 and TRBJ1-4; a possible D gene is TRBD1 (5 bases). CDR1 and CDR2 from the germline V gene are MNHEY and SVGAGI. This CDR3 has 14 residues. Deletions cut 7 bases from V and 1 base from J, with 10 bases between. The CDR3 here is CASKGSLTNEKLFF. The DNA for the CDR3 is TGTGCCAGCAAGGGGTCACTAACTAATGAAAAACTGTTTTTT.

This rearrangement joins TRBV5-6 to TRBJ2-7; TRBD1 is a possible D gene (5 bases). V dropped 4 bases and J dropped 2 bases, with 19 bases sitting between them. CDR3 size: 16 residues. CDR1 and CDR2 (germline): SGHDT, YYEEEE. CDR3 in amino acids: CASSPRSLRVTYEQYF. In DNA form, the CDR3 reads TGTGCCAGCAGCCCAAGGTCCCTCAGGGTCACCTACGAGCAGTACTTC.

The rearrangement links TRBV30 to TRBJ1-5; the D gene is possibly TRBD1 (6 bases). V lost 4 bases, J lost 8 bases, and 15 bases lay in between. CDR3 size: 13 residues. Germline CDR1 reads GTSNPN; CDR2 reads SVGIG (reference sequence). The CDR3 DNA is TGTGCCTGGAATGGAGGGGGGAAGAAGCCCCAGCATTTT. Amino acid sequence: CAWNGGGKKPQHF.

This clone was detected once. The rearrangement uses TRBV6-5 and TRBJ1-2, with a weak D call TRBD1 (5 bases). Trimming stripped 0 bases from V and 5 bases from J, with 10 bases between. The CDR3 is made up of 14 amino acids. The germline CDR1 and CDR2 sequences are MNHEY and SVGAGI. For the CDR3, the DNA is TGTGCCAGCAGTTACTCGGCGGGGGGTTATGGCTACACCTTC. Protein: CASSYSAGGYGYTF.

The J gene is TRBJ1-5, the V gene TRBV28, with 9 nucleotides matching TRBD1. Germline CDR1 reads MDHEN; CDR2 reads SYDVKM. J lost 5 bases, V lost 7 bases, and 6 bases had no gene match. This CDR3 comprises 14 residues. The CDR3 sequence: CASTAGTGHQPQHF. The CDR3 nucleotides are TGTGCCAGCACCGCCGGGACAGGGCATCAGCCCCAGCATTTT.

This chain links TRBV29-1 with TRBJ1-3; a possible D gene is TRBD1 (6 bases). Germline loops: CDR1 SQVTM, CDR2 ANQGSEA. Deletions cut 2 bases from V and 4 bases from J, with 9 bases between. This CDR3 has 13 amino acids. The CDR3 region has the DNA TGCAGCGTTGAACCCGGACAGGGAAACACCATATATTTT. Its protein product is CSVEPGQGNTIYF.

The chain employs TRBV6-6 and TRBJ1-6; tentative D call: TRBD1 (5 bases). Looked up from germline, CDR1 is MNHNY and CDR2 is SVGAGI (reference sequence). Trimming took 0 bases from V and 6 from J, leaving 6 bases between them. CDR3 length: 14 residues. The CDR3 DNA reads TGTGCCAGCAGTTACTCGAGGGGTAATTCACCCCTCCACTTT. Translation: CASSYSRGNSPLHF.

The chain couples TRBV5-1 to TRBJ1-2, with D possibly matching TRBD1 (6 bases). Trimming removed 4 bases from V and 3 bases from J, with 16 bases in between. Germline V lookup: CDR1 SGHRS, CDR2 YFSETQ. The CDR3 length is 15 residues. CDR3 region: CASSRSGDIDYGYTF. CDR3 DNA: TGCGCCAGCAGCAGGTCCGGGGACATCGACTATGGCTACACCTTC.

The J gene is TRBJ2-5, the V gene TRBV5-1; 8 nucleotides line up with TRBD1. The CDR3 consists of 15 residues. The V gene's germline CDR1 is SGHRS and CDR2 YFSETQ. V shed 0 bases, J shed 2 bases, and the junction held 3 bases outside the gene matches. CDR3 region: CASSLAGTGQETQYF. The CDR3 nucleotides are TGCGCCAGCAGCTTGGCCGGGACAGGTCAAGAGACCCAGTACTTC.

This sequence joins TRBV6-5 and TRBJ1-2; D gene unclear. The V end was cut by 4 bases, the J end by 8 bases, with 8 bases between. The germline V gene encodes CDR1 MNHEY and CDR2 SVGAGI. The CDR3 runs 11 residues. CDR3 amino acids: CASSWMGGYTF. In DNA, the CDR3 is TGTGCCAGCAGTTGGATGGGGGGCTACACCTTC.

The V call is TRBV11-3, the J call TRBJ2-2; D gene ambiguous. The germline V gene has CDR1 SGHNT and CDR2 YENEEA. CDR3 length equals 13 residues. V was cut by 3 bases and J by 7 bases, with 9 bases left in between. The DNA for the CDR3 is TGTGCCAGCAGCTTGTGGGTGGACGGGGAGCTGTTTTTT. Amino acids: CASSLWVDGELFF.

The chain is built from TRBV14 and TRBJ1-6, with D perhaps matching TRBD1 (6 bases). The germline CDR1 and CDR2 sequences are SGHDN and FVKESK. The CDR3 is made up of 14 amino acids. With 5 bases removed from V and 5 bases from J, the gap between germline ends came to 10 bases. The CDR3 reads CASSTTGNNSPLHF. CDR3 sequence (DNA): TGTGCCAGCAGCACCACAGGGAATAATTCACCCCTCCACTTT.

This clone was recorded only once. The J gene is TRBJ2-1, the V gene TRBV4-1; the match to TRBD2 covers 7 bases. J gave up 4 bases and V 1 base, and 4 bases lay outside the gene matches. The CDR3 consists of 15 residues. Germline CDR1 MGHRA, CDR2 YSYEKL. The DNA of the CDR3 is TGCGCCAGCAGCCAAGCGGCTAGCGGATACAATGAGCAGTTCTTC. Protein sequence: CASSQAASGYNEQFF.

Written as DNA, the CDR3 is TGTGCCAGCAGCACTACGGGACGGGTAACCTACGAGCAGTACTTC. Its translation: CASSTTGRVTYEQYF. This chain joins TRBV28 and TRBJ2-7, with D perhaps being TRBD1 or TRBD2 (5 bases each). CDR3 size: 15 residues. The germline V gene has CDR1 MDHEN and CDR2 SYDVKM. With 6 bases removed from V and 2 bases from J, the gap between germline ends came to 17 bases.

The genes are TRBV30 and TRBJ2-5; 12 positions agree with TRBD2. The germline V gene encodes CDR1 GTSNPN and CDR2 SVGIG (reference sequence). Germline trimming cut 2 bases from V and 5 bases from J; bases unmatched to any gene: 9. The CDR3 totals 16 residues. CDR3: CAWSHSSGGALETQYF. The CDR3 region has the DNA TGTGCCTGGAGTCACTCTAGCGGGGGGGCCTTGGAGACCCAGTACTTC.

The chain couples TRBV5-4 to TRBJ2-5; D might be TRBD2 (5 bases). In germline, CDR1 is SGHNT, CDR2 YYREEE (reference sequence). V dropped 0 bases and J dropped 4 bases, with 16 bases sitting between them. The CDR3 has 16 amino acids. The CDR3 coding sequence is TGTGCCAGCAGCTTGGGAGGACGGGGAAAGGTAGAGACCCAGTACTTC. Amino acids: CASSLGGRGKVETQYF.

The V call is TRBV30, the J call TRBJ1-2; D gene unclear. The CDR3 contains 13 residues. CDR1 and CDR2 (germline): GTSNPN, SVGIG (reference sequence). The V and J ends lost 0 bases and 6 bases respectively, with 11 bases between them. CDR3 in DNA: TGTGCCTGGAGTGTACTAGGAGGACATGGCTACACCTTC. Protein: CAWSVLGGHGYTF.

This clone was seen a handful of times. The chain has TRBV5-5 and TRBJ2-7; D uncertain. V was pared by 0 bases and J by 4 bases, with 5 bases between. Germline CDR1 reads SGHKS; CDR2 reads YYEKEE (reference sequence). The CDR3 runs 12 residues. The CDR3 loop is CASSLGVYEQYF. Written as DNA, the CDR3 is TGTGCCAGCAGCTTGGGTGTTTACGAGCAGTACTTC.

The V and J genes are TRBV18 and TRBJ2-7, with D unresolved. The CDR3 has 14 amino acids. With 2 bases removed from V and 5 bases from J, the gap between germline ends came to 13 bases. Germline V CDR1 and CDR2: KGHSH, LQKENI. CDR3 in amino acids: CASSPLSPLDEQYF. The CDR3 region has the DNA TGTGCCAGCTCACCATTGTCCCCCTTGGACGAGCAGTACTTC.

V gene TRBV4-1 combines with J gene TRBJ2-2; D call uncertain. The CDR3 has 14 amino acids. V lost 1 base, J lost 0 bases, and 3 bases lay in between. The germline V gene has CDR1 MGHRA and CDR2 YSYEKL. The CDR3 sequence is CASSQGPNTGELFF. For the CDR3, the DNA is TGCGCCAGCAGCCAAGGTCCGAACACCGGGGAGCTGTTTTTT.

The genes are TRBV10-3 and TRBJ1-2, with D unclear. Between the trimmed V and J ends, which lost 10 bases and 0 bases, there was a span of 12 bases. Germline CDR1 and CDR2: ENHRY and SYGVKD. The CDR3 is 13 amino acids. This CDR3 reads CANLSHANYGYTF. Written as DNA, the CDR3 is TGTGCCAACCTTTCACACGCTAACTATGGCTACACCTTC.

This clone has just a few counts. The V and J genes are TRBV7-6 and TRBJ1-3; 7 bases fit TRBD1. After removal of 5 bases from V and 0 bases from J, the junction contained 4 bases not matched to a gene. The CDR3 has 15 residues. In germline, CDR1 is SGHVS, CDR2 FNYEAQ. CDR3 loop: CASSPGTVSGNTIYF. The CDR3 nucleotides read TGTGCCAGCAGCCCCGGGACAGTCTCTGGAAACACCATATATTTT. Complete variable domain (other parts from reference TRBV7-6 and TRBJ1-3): GAGVSQSPRYKVTKRGQDVALRCDPISGHVSLYWYRQALGQGPEFLTYFNYEAQQDKSGLPNDRFSAERPEGSISTLTIQRTEQRDSAMYRCASSPGTVSGNTIYFGEGSWLTVV.

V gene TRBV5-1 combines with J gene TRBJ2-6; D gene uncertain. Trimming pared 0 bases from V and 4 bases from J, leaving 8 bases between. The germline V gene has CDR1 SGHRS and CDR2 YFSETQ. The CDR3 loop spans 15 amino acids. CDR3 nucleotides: TGCGCCAGCAGCTTGGTTGGGCCCGGGGCCAACGTCCTGACTTTC. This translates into CASSLVGPGANVLTF. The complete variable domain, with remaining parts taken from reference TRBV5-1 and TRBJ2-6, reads KAGVTQTPRYLIKTRGQQVTLSCSPISGHRSVSWYQQTPGQGLQFLFEYFSETQRNKGNFPGRFSGRQFSNSRSEMNVSTLELGDSALYLCASSLVGPGANVLTFGAGSRLTVL.

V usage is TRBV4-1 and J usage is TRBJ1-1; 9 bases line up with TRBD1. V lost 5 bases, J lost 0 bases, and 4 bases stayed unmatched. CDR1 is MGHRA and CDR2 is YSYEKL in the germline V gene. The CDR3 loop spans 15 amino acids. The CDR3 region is CASSIRTGVNTEAFF. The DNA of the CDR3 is TGCGCCAGCAGCATTCGGACAGGGGTGAACACTGAAGCTTTCTTT.

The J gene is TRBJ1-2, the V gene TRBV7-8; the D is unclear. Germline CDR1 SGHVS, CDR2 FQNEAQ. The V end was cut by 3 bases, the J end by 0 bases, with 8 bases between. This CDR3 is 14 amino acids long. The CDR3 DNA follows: TGTGCCAGCAGCTTCCACGGCGCTAACTATGGCTACACCTTC. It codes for CASSFHGANYGYTF.

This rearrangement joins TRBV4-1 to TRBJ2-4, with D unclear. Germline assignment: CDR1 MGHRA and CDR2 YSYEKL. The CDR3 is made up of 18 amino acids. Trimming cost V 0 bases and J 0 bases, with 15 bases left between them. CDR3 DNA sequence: TGCGCCAGCAGCCAAGAACGGGCTGAGTGGGCAGCCAAAAACATTCAGTACTTC. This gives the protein CASSQERAEWAAKNIQYF.

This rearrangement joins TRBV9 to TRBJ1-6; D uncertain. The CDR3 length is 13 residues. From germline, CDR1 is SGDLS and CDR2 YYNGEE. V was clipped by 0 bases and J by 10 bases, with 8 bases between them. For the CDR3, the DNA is TGTGCCAGCAGCGTAGGGGTCGGATCACCCCTCCACTTT. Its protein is CASSVGVGSPLHF.